This T cell receptor beta chain came from a study of cytomegalovirus exposure and HLA in healthy donors. Germline V gene sequence: CDR1 SGHAT, CDR2 FQNNGV. Trimming stripped 6 bases from V and 1 base from J, with 9 bases between. The CDR3 loop spans 13 amino acids. This clone has more than one count but fewer than ten. The primer mix had 60 Vbeta and 13 Jbeta primers. Assay: immunoSEQ multiplex PCR; the TCRdb copy retains only in-frame clones and omits some. The table shows 100,000 to 150,000 clones, with around 74% occurring only once. The chain joins TRBV11-2 to TRBJ2-5, with D possibly matching TRBD2 (6 bases). Sequenced material: PBMCs. The receptor was derived from a man aged 40-50 years in good health and CMV-seropositive. CDR3 in DNA: TGTGCCAGCAGTTTGGGGGGCCAAGAGACCCAGTACTTC. This translates into CASSLGGQETQYF.